These T cell receptor beta chains were read from a single sample in a study of blood T cell repertoires in COVID-19. The assay was immunoSEQ multiplex PCR, and TCRdb's table has in-frame clones only and misses some. Here the sample spans 110,000 or so clones, 85% being singletons. The sequenced material came from peripheral blood. These TCRs come from a middle-aged man with acute or convalescent COVID-19. Each CDR3 is given with its conserved first and last residue. A D gene is named only where the DNA matches it firmly. Clone size is given for some rows only: seen once, a few or many times, or a class if the clone is expanded.

TRBJ1-2 TRBV25-1 - 11 - CASTGQRGYTF TGTGCCAGCACAGGGCAGAGGGGCTACACCTTC
TRBJ2-7 TRBV2 - 12 - CASMQGSYEQYF TGTGCCAGCATGCAGGGATCCTACGAGCAGTACTTC
TRBJ1-1 TRBV11-2 - 14 - CASNRGAMNTEAFF TGTGCCAGCAATCGGGGGGCCATGAACACTGAAGCTTTCTTT
TRBJ1-2 TRBV27 TRBD1 15 - CASSERTGGIYGYTF TGTGCCAGCAGCGAGAGGACAGGGGGCATCTATGGCTACACCTTC
TRBJ1-5 TRBV15 TRBD1 18 once CATSGYRDRRYSNQPQHF TGTGCCACCAGCGGCTACCGGGACAGAAGATATAGCAATCAGCCCCAGCATTTT
TRBJ2-7 TRBV27 - 13 - CASSPRWRDGQYF TGTGCCAGCAGTCCACGGTGGAGGGACGGGCAGTACTTC
TRBJ1-2 TRBV6-5 - 15 - CASSYSSRAHDGYTF TGTGCCAGCAGTTACTCGAGCAGGGCTCACGATGGCTACACCTTC
TRBJ2-7 TRBV27 TRBD1 14 once CASSLMDRAYEQYF TGTGCCAGCAGTTTAATGGACAGGGCCTACGAGCAGTACTTC
TRBJ1-1 TRBV5-5 TRBD1 13 - CASSYRGNTEAFF TGTGCCAGCAGCTACAGGGGGAATACTGAAGCTTTCTTT
TRBJ1-2 TRBV19 TRBD1 14 few CASSIEGQGGGYTF TGTGCCAGTAGTATAGAGGGACAGGGTGGTGGCTACACCTTC
TRBJ1-5 TRBV19 - 16 once CASSIRLVRNGQPQHF TGTGCCAGTAGTATACGATTGGTACGGAACGGGCAGCCCCAGCATTTT
TRBJ1-2 TRBV10-1 - 13 - CASSERQSYGYTF TGCGCCAGCAGTGAACGACAGTCCTATGGCTACACCTTC
TRBJ1-1 TRBV30 TRBD1 12 - CALGTGDAEAFF TGTGCCTTGGGGACAGGGGACGCTGAAGCTTTCTTT
TRBJ2-7 TRBV5-1 - 15 - CASSLLFGKAYEQYF TGCGCCAGCAGCTTGCTATTCGGGAAGGCCTACGAGCAGTACTTC
TRBJ2-7 TRBV7-7 - 15 - CASSRKSGRSHEQYF TGTGCTAGCAGCCGGAAGAGCGGGCGCTCCCACGAGCAGTACTTC
TRBJ1-5 TRBV7-9 TRBD1 18 - CASSLEGQGAERDQPQHF TGTGCCAGCAGCTTAGAAGGGCAGGGGGCAGAGCGCGATCAGCCCCAGCATTTT
TRBJ1-2 TRBV28 TRBD1 14 - CASRPGQGSDGYTF TGTGCCAGCAGACCCGGACAGGGATCGGATGGCTACACCTTC
TRBJ2-7 TRBV10-3 TRBD2 19 - CAIKGRLAGGTLRSYEQYF TGTGCCATCAAGGGCCGACTAGCGGGAGGGACACTAAGAAGCTACGAGCAGTACTTC
TRBJ1-4 TRBV7-9 - 13 few CASSSRGDEKLFF TGTGCCAGCAGCTCCAGAGGCGATGAAAAACTGTTTTTT
TRBJ2-5 TRBV12-3/TRBV12-4 TRBD1 13 - CASRMDREETQYF TGTGCCAGCAGAATGGACAGGGAAGAGACCCAGTACTTC
TRBJ1-4 TRBV5-1 TRBD1 15 - CASSSRTGVNEKLFF TGCGCCAGCAGCTCGCGGACAGGGGTCAATGAAAAACTGTTTTTT
TRBJ2-3 TRBV2 TRBD1 14 - CASSSGTGTDTQYF TGTGCCAGCAGTTCCGGGACAGGGACTGATACGCAGTATTTT
TRBJ2-7 TRBV27 - 19 - CASSLRAAEYGLPRNEQYF TGTGCCAGCAGTTTAAGAGCGGCAGAATACGGACTACCCCGCAACGAGCAGTACTTC
TRBJ2-2 TRBV5-4 TRBD1 16 once CASSRAGQGNTGELFF TGTGCCAGCAGCCGAGCGGGACAGGGGAACACCGGGGAGCTGTTTTTT
TRBJ2-1 TRBV9 - 14 - CASSVVSSYNEQFF TGTGCCAGCAGCGTAGTTTCTAGCTACAATGAGCAGTTCTTC
TRBJ1-5 TRBV6-5 TRBD1 13 once CASSQDRGQPQHF TGTGCCAGCAGTCAGGACAGGGGCCAGCCCCAGCATTTT
TRBJ2-2 TRBV5-1 - 15 - CASSLALGDVGELFF TGCGCCAGCAGCTTGGCCCTCGGGGATGTCGGGGAGCTGTTTTTT
TRBJ2-3 TRBV18 TRBD2 15 many CASSPSGGDTDTQYF TGTGCCAGCTCACCATCGGGAGGGGACACAGATACGCAGTATTTT
TRBJ2-5 TRBV12-3/TRBV12-4 - 11 - CASSQEETQYF TGTGCCAGCTCACAGGAAGAGACCCAGTACTTC
TRBJ1-6 TRBV12-3/TRBV12-4 - 13 few CASSLGGRSPLHF TGTGCCAGCAGTTTAGGGGGGAGGTCACCCCTCCACTTT
TRBJ1-5 TRBV6-5 TRBD1 15 - CASRLRTGFNQPQHF TGTGCCAGCAGGTTAAGGACAGGCTTCAATCAGCCCCAGCATTTT
TRBJ1-1 TRBV7-9 - 15 - CASSLARGWDTEAFF TGTGCCAGCAGCTTAGCTCGAGGGTGGGACACTGAAGCTTTCTTT
TRBJ1-1 TRBV14 - 14 - CASSPNTGNTEAFF TGTGCCAGCAGCCCGAATACGGGGAACACTGAAGCTTTCTTT
TRBJ2-7 TRBV2 TRBD2 13 - CASRTLLAGGGYF TGTGCCAGCAGGACGCTGCTAGCGGGAGGGGGGTACTTC
TRBJ1-4 TRBV3-1/TRBV3-2 TRBD1 16 - CASSRLHRGLNEKLFF TGTGCCAGCAGCCGACTCCACAGGGGGCTGAATGAAAAACTGTTTTTT
TRBJ2-7 TRBV6-5 TRBD2 14 once CASSYSGLDYEQYF TGTGCCAGCAGTTACTCGGGACTAGACTACGAGCAGTACTTC